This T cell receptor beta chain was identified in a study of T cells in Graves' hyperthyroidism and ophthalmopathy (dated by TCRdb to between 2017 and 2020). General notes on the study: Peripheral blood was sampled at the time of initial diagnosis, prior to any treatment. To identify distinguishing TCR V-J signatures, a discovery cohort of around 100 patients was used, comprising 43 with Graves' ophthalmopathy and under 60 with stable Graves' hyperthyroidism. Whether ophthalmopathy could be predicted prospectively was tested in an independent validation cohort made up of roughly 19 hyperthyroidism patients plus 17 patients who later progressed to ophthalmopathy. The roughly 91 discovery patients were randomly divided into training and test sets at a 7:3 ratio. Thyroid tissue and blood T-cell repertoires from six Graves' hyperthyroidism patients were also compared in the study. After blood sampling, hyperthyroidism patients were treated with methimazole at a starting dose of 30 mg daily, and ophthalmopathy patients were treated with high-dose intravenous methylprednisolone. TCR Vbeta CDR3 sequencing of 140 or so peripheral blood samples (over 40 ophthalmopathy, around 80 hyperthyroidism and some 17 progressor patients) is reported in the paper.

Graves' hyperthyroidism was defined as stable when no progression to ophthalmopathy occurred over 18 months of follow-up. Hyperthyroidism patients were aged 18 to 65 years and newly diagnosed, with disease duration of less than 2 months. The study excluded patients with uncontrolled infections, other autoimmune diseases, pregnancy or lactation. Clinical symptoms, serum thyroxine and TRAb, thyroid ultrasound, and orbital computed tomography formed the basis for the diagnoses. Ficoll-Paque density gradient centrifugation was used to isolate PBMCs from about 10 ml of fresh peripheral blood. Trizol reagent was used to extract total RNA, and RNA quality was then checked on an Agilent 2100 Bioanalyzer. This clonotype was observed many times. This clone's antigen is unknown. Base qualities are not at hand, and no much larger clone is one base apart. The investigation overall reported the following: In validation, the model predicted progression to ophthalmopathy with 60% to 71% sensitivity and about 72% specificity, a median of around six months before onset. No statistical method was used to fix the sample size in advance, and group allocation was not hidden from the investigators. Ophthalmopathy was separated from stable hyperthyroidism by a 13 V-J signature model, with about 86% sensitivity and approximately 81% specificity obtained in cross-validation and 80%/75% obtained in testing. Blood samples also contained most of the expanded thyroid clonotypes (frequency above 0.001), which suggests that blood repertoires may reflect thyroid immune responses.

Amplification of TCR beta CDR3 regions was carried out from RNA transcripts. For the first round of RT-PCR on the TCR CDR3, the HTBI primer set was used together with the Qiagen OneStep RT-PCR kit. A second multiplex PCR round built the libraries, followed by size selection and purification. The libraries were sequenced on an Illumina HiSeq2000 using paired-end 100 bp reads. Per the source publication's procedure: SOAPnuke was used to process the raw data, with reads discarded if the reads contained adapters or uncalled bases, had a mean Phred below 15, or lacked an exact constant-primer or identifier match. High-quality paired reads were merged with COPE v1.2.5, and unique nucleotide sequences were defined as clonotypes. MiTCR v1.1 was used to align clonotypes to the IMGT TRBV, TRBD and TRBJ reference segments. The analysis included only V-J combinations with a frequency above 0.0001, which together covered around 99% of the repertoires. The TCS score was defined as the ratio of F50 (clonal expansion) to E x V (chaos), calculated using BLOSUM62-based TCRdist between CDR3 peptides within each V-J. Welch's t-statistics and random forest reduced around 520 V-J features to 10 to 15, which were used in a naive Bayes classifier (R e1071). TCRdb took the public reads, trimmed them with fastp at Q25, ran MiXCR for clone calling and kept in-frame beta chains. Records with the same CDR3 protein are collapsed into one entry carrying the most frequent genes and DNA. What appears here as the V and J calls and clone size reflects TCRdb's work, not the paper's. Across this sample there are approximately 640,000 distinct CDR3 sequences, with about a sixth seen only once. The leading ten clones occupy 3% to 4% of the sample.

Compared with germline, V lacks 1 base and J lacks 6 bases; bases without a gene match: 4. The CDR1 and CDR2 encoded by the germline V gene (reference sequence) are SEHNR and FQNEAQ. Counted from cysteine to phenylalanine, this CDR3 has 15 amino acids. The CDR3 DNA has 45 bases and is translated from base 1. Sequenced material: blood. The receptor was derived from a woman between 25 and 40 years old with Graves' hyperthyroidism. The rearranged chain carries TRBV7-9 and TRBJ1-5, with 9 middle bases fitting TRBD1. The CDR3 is CASSLVGTGTQPQHF. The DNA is TGTGCCAGCAGCTTAGTAGGGACAGGGACTCAGCCCCAGCATTTT.